The clone carrying this TCR beta chain showed up just a few times. V was cut by 5 bases and J by 8 bases, with 13 bases left in between. This CDR3 region has 13 residues. Germline V CDR1 and CDR2: SEHNR, FQNEAQ (reference sequence). This record belongs to a study of CD8+CD57+ T cells in acquired aplastic anemia. Study-wide background: Across the sorted CD4+ and CD8+ cells, DNA amounts averaged approximately 3.1 ug.

Investigators profiled TCR beta VDJ and CDR3 from genomic DNA template. TCRdb used MiXCR to reprocess the reads, holding one entry per CDR3 protein. The sample yields 150,000 to 200,000 distinct CDR3 sequences, 64% seen once. The sequencing input was sorted CD4+, CD8+, or CD8+CD57+ T cells (not recorded which) from PBMCs. The origin of this receptor is a human donor with severe aplastic anemia or a healthy control (not recorded which). The chain uses TRBV7-9 and TRBJ2-1; D perhaps matches TRBD1 (6 bases). In nucleotides, the CDR3 is TGTGCCAGCAGCCGGAAACAGGGCGATGAGCAGTTCTTC. This encodes CASSRKQGDEQFF.